This T cell receptor (beta chain) was recovered during a study of OX40 agonist ivuxolimab in advanced cancers. Data came from immunoSEQ multiplex PCR; TCRdb stores just in-frame clones and leaves some out. This table holds 150,000 to 190,000 clones, 94% found once. Trimming stripped 5 bases from V and 9 bases from J, with 19 bases between. Germline CDR1 SGHAT, CDR2 FQNNGV. The CDR3 has 14 residues. Material: CD4+ or CD8+ T cells sorted from blood, obtained in a trial of the OX40 agonist ivuxolimab. The V gene is TRBV11-2, the J gene TRBJ1-1; maybe TRBD1 (5 bases). This receptor was obtained from an adult with an advanced solid tumor such as melanoma, head and neck, liver or kidney cancer. CDR3 loop: CASSPREGGDKAFF. The CDR3 coding sequence is TGTGCCAGCAGCCCTAGGGAGGGAGGGGATAAAGCTTTCTTT.